Below are 6 T cell receptor beta chains sequenced from a single sample in a study of CD8 T cells in ankylosing spondylitis (dated by TCRdb to about 2017). Findings and caveats that apply to the study as a whole: A TCR beta motif made up of about eight highly homologous amino acid variants appeared to be characteristic of blood from ankylosing spondylitis patients.

The method behind the library was 5' RACE. Sequencing relied on an Illumina HiSeq 2500. The public reads were reprocessed in TCRdb via fastp at Q25 and MiXCR, keeping in-frame beta chains. Rows merge per CDR3 protein into single entries with the most common DNA and genes. This sample comprises 450,000 to 550,000 distinct CDR3 sequences, approximately 5.3% of them detected only once. The ten biggest clones cover roughly 3.3% of the sample. No antigen is known for these receptors. Material: blood, either unsorted or a sorted T cell fraction (not recorded which). All receptors derive from a male donor with ankylosing spondylitis.

Many counts were recorded for this clonotype. The genes are TRBV7-9 and TRBJ1-4; D unclear. Deletions cut 4 bases from V and 0 bases from J, with 9 bases between. Germline-derived CDR1 and CDR2 are SEHNR and FQNEAQ (reference sequence). The CDR3 is made up of 15 amino acids. The CDR3 is CASSSYSPTNEKLFF. Here the CDR3 DNA reads TGTGCCAGCAGCTCTTACAGCCCAACTAATGAAAAACTGTTTTTT.

This clonotype showed up many times. The chain uses TRBV20-1 and TRBJ2-7, with D tentatively TRBD1 (5 bases). The V gene lost 0 bases and the J gene lost 3 bases, with 15 bases spanning the gap. Germline V CDR1 and CDR2: DFQATT, SNEGSKA (reference sequence). The length of the CDR3 is 15 residues. The CDR3 spells CSARDRALRGYEQYF. Written as DNA, the CDR3 is TGCAGTGCTAGAGATCGGGCCCTAAGGGGCTACGAGCAGTACTTC.

The table lists this clonotype with many counts. V gene TRBV5-6 combines with J gene TRBJ1-3; TRBD1 might be the D (5 bases). The CDR3 runs 15 residues. The germline V gene encodes CDR1 SGHDT and CDR2 YYEEEE. V gave up 5 bases and J gave up 0 bases, with 12 bases separating them. As DNA, the CDR3 is TGTGCCAGCAGGGGTATAGGGGACTCTGGAAACACCATATATTTT. Translated, it gives CASRGIGDSGNTIYF.

This clonotype was counted many times. The CDR3 region has the DNA TGTGCCAGCAGCGTAAATATGGAGGAAAAACTGTTTTTT. Translation: CASSVNMEEKLFF. The V gene is TRBV9, the J gene TRBJ1-4; D not resolved. The CDR3 has 13 amino acids. Trimming stripped 1 base from V and 8 bases from J, with 9 bases between. The germline V gene encodes CDR1 SGDLS and CDR2 YYNGEE.

This clonotype was seen repeatedly, ten times or more. The V call is TRBV6-1, the J call TRBJ2-1, with TRBD2 identical over 10 bases. Per germline, CDR1 MNHNS and CDR2 SASEGT. The CDR3 length is 19 residues. Trimming at V came to 6 bases and at J to 5 bases, leaving 19 bases not matched to a gene. Here the CDR3 DNA reads TGTGCCAGCAGACCCTCTAGCGGGAGCCCCGTTCAAAATAACAATGAGCAGTTCTTC. Its translation is CASRPSSGSPVQNNNEQFF.

The chain joins TRBV5-1 to TRBJ2-5; the D gene is possibly TRBD1 (5 bases). The germline V gene has CDR1 SGHRS and CDR2 YFSETQ. The CDR3 sequence is 13 residues long. Between the trimmed V and J ends, which lost 4 bases and 5 bases, there was a span of 12 bases. This CDR3 reads CASSPGRAETQYF. The DNA for the CDR3 is TGCGCCAGCAGCCCCGGCAGGGCGGAGACCCAGTACTTC.